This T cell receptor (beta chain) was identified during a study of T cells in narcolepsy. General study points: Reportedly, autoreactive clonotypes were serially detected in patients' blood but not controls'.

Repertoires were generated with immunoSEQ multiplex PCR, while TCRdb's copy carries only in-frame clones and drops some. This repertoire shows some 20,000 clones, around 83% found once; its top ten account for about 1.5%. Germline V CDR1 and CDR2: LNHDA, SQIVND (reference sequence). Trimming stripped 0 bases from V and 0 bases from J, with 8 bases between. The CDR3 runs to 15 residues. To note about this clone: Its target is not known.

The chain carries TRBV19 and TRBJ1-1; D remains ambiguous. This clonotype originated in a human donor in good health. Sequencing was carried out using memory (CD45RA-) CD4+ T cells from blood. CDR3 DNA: TGTGCCAGTAGTATAGATCCCATCATGAACACTGAAGCTTTCTTT. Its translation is CASSIDPIMNTEAFF.